This entry concerns a single T cell receptor beta chain. All patients reached thyroid surgery having received no treatment beforehand. Trimming pared 5 bases from V and 3 bases from J, leaving 14 bases between. Per germline, CDR1 MNHEY and CDR2 SVGEGT. CDR3 size: 14 residues. TCRdb ran MiXCR on the PCR reads. The sample contains 30,000 to 45,000 clones, 25% to 30% of which appear only once. This sample stems from a study of metastatic and nonmetastatic thyroid tumors. This clonotype originated in a male donor with papillary thyroid cancer or a benign thyroid nodule (not recorded which). Some clones in this sample may be carry-over from other donors' samples. The sample comprised blood. V is TRBV6-2 or TRBV6-3 and J is TRBJ2-7, with D maybe TRBD1 (5 bases). DNA for the CDR3: TGTGCCAGCAGTAGGAGACAGCTTCTCTACGAGCAGTACTTC. This translates into CASSRRQLLYEQYF.